Below are 25 T cell receptor beta chains sequenced from a single sample in a study of blood T cell repertoires in COVID-19. The assay was immunoSEQ multiplex PCR, and TCRdb's table has in-frame clones only and misses some. Of 75,000 or so clones in the sample, 84% were seen once. Input material: peripheral blood. The receptors here all came from a man in his fifties with acute or convalescent COVID-19.

The chain links TRBV3-1 (or the pseudogene TRBV3-2) to TRBJ2-1; 12 nucleotides agree with TRBD2. In germline, CDR1 is LGHDT, CDR2 YNNKEL (reference sequence). The junction had 7 bases not matched to a gene; V was cut back by 4 bases and J by 9 bases. This CDR3 region has 15 residues. The CDR3 DNA reads TGTGCCAGCAGCCGCGGACTAGCGGGATCCTTTGAGCAGTTCTTC. Translation gives CASSRGLAGSFEQFF.

This sequence joins TRBV6-2 or TRBV6-3 and TRBJ1-2; tentatively, D is TRBD1 (5 bases). V shed 0 bases and J shed 4 bases, with 12 bases lying between them. This CDR3 comprises 15 residues. Germline CDR1 is MNHEY and CDR2 is SVGEGT. The CDR3 DNA reads TGTGCCAGCAGTTACTCACCGACAGACCTCTATGGCTACACCTTC. It encodes CASSYSPTDLYGYTF.

The chain carries TRBV18 and TRBJ1-1; TRBD1 agrees at 7 bases. J gave up 0 bases and V 2 bases, and 9 bases lay outside the gene matches. This CDR3 comprises 17 residues. CDR1 and CDR2 from the germline V gene are KGHSH and LQKENI. The CDR3 loop reads CASSPMEGAYLNTEAFF. CDR3 bases: TGTGCCAGCTCACCAATGGAGGGGGCATACCTGAACACTGAAGCTTTCTTT.

The chain carries TRBV7-9 and TRBJ1-6; tentative D call: TRBD1 (6 bases). The V and J ends lost 2 bases and 6 bases respectively, with 14 bases between them. This CDR3 region has 16 residues. Germline lookup yields CDR1 SEHNR and CDR2 FQNEAQ (reference sequence). CDR3 residues: CASSLYAGRGNSPLHF. The CDR3 region has the DNA TGTGCCAGCAGCTTATACGCGGGCAGGGGTAATTCACCCCTCCACTTT. Full variable domain (remainder filled in from reference TRBV7-9 and TRBJ1-6): DTGVSQNPRHKITKRGQNVTFRCDPISEHNRLYWYRQTLGQGPEFLTYFQNEAQLEKSRLLSDRFSAERPKGSFSTLEIQRTEQGDSAMYLCASSLYAGRGNSPLHFGNGTRLTVT.

This chain joins TRBV12-5 and TRBJ2-5, with TRBD1 matching 8 bases. Germline V gene lookup returns CDR1 LGHNT and CDR2 FRNRAP. This CDR3 spans 14 amino acids. V trimming: 5 bases; J trimming: 5 bases; junction bases outside the gene matches: 7. CDR3 amino acids: CASGPQGARETQYF. CDR3 nucleotides: TGTGCTAGTGGTCCGCAGGGGGCTCGGGAGACCCAGTACTTC. The whole variable domain, remainder taken from reference TRBV12-5 and TRBJ2-5, is DARVTQTPRHKVTEMGQEVTMRCQPILGHNTVFWYRQTMMQGLELLAYFRNRAPLDDSGMPKDRFSAEMPDATLATLKIQPSEPRDSAVYFCASGPQGARETQYFGPGTRLLVL.

The J gene is TRBJ2-2, the V gene TRBV18, with TRBD1 matching 8 bases. Per germline, CDR1 KGHSH and CDR2 LQKENI. Trimming at V came to 2 bases and at J to 4 bases, leaving 3 bases not matched to a gene. CDR3 length: 15 amino acids. The CDR3 sequence: CASSPGQGGTGELFF. CDR3 nucleotides: TGTGCCAGCTCACCAGGACAGGGTGGCACCGGGGAGCTGTTTTTT.

The V gene is TRBV18, the J gene TRBJ1-1; D is possibly TRBD1 (6 bases). Germline CDR1 and CDR2: KGHSH and LQKENI. V was trimmed by 6 bases and J by 6 bases, leaving 8 bases between them. This CDR3 has 11 amino acids. CDR3 nucleotides: TGTGCCAGCTCTGACAGGTCTGAAGCTTTCTTT. Protein: CASSDRSEAFF.

The gene calls are TRBV6-5 and TRBJ1-1; a possible D gene is TRBD1 (5 bases). V lost 4 bases, J lost 1 base, and 10 bases lay in between. The CDR3 loop spans 14 amino acids. The V gene's germline CDR1 is MNHEY and CDR2 SVGAGI. The CDR3 DNA follows: TGTGCCAGCAGTTGGGGGACTTCGAACACTGAAGCTTTCTTT. Translating it yields CASSWGTSNTEAFF.

The chain uses TRBV30 and TRBJ2-2; D might be TRBD2 (5 bases). This CDR3 has 13 amino acids. Trimming stripped 4 bases from V and 3 bases from J, with 9 bases between. The germline V gene encodes CDR1 GTSNPN and CDR2 SVGIG (reference sequence). This CDR3 is CAWKGSHTGELFF. CDR3 sequence (DNA): TGTGCCTGGAAAGGGAGTCACACCGGGGAGCTGTTTTTT.

The rearrangement links TRBV11-2 to TRBJ2-1; 13 bases line up with TRBD2. The CDR3 length is 16 residues. The V segment lost 5 bases and the J segment 9 bases; nucleotides outside the gene matches: 10. Germline CDR1 and CDR2: SGHAT and FQNNGV. The CDR3 loop reads CASSLTSGGSVGEQFF. CDR3 sequence (DNA): TGTGCCAGCAGCCTGACTAGCGGGGGGTCGGTAGGTGAGCAGTTCTTC.

This clone counts as medium-sized. The chain joins TRBV5-1 to TRBJ2-1, with 9 bases matching TRBD2. V gave up 0 bases and J gave up 9 bases; unmatched junction bases: 4. The germline gives CDR1 SGHRS, CDR2 YFSETQ. CDR3 length: 14 residues. This CDR3 reads CASSLVAGEGEQFF. The CDR3 DNA sequence: TGCGCCAGCAGCTTGGTAGCGGGGGAGGGTGAGCAGTTCTTC.

CDR3 nucleotide sequence: TGCGCCAGCAGCTTGGTGCTACAAGAGACCCAGTACTTC. It translates to CASSLVLQETQYF. V gene TRBV5-1 combines with J gene TRBJ2-5; no clear D. Germline CDR1 SGHRS, CDR2 YFSETQ. The CDR3 consists of 13 residues. The V end was cut by 0 bases, the J end by 2 bases, with 5 bases between.

J is TRBJ2-7 and V is TRBV27; 8 bases are a match to TRBD1. The V and J ends lost 8 bases and 2 bases, in that order; junction bases with no gene match: 8. The germline CDR1 and CDR2 sequences are MNHEY and SMNVEV (reference sequence). The CDR3 extends over 14 amino acids. CDR3 bases: TGTGCCAGCGGACCCGGGACAGGTACCTACGAGCAGTACTTC. Its translation is CASGPGTGTYEQYF.

This clone showed up just a few times. This sequence joins TRBV7-2 and TRBJ2-3; 14 bases agree with TRBD2. This CDR3 has 17 amino acids. CDR1 is SGHTA, CDR2 FQGNSA, per germline. V gave up 5 bases and J gave up 3 bases; unmatched junction bases: 7. The chain's CDR3 is CASSPRLAGGLTDTQYF. The CDR3 nucleotides read TGTGCCAGCAGCCCCCGACTAGCGGGGGGGCTAACAGATACGCAGTATTTT.

The J gene is TRBJ2-3, the V gene TRBV9; 8 bases match TRBD1. From germline, CDR1 is SGDLS and CDR2 YYNGEE. The CDR3 is 16 residues long. V shed 3 bases, J shed 3 bases, and the junction held 9 bases outside the gene matches. The CDR3 coding sequence is TGTGCCAGCAGCGAATCGACAGGGGAATTGACAGATACGCAGTATTTT. Protein sequence: CASSESTGELTDTQYF.

This clone was picked up a small number of times. The chain couples TRBV5-5 to TRBJ1-2; a possible D gene is TRBD1 (6 bases). CDR1 SGHKS and CDR2 YYEKEE come from the germline V gene (reference sequence). V was shortened by 0 bases and J by 4 bases, with 28 bases between the two germline ends. This CDR3 spans 20 amino acids. CDR3 bases: TGTGCCAGCAGCTTGGCCGGCTGGCAGGGGATAGGTTCAAATAGCTATGGCTACACCTTC. Protein: CASSLAGWQGIGSNSYGYTF.

The rearrangement joins TRBV11-2 to TRBJ1-3, with D unclear. V lost 5 bases to trimming and J lost 0 bases, with 11 bases between them. The CDR3 covers 15 residues. CDR1 and CDR2 (germline): SGHAT, FQNNGV. DNA for the CDR3: TGTGCCAGCAGCCCCACGGTGATCTCTGGAAACACCATATATTTT. This gives the protein CASSPTVISGNTIYF.

This clone was seen a single time. The rearrangement joins TRBV5-4 to TRBJ2-1; TRBD2 agrees at 10 bases. The CDR3 length is 13 residues. The germline gives CDR1 SGHNT, CDR2 YYREEE (reference sequence). V was pared by 6 bases and J by 15 bases, with 12 bases of the junction left unmatched. The CDR3 nucleotides read TGTGCCAGCAACCTAGCGGGAGCGCCTCGCTTGTTCTTC. Translated: CASNLAGAPRLFF. Together with reference TRBV5-4 and TRBJ2-1, the CDR3 gives the full variable domain: ETGVTQSPTHLIKTRGQQVTLRCSSQSGHNTVSWYQQALGQGPQFIFQYYREEENGRGNFPPRFSGLQFPNYSSELNVNALELDDSALYLCASNLAGAPRLFFGPGTRLTVL.

CDR3 DNA sequence: TGCAGTGCTAGTTTGGGGGGTACGCGGGATGAGCAGTTCTTC. It translates to CSASLGGTRDEQFF. The chain carries TRBV20-1 and TRBJ2-1, with D perhaps TRBD2 (6 bases). The CDR3 has 14 amino acids. Trimming pared 3 bases from V and 8 bases from J, leaving 17 bases between. Per the germline V gene, CDR1 is DFQATT and CDR2 is SNEGSKA (reference sequence).

In this sample, this clone turned up once. This chain uses TRBV9 with TRBJ2-7; 8 positions match TRBD2. J was trimmed by 2 bases and V by 3 bases; bases with no gene match: 7. CDR1 and CDR2 from the germline V gene are SGDLS and YYNGEE. The CDR3 has 15 residues. The CDR3 sequence: CASSEERGFTYEQYF. The CDR3 nucleotides are TGTGCCAGCAGCGAGGAGCGGGGGTTCACCTACGAGCAGTACTTC.

The chain couples TRBV5-8 to TRBJ2-7, with D uncertain. Trimming took 1 base from V and 5 from J, leaving 4 bases between them. Germline V lookup: CDR1 SGHTS, CDR2 YDEGEE. The CDR3 loop spans 11 amino acids. CDR3 residues: CASSLTHEQYF. The CDR3 coding sequence is TGTGCCAGCAGCTTGACTCACGAGCAGTACTTC.

The chain has TRBV7-3 and TRBJ2-1, with 11 bases aligning to TRBD2. After removal of 4 bases from V and 6 bases from J, the junction contained 5 bases not matched to a gene. The CDR3 length is 15 residues. Germline V gene sequence: CDR1 SGHTA, CDR2 FQGTGA. In nucleotides, the CDR3 is TGTGCCAGCAGCTGGGGACTAGCGGAATCCAATGAGCAGTTCTTC. Translation: CASSWGLAESNEQFF.

The chain uses TRBV27 and TRBJ1-4; D unclear. This CDR3 is 15 amino acids long. The germline gives CDR1 MNHEY, CDR2 SMNVEV (reference sequence). V was cut by 6 bases and J by 4 bases, with 15 bases left in between. CDR3 nucleotides: TGTGCCAGCAGCCCGCAGAATTTGGTTAATGAAAAACTGTTTTTT. Translated, it gives CASSPQNLVNEKLFF.

The rearrangement joins TRBV28 to TRBJ1-2; a weak D match, TRBD1 (6 bases). CDR1 MDHEN and CDR2 SYDVKM come from the germline V gene. The CDR3 runs 15 residues. Trimming took off 6 bases at V and 4 bases at J, with 18 bases between the two ends. In DNA form, the CDR3 reads TGTGCCAGCAGGCCAGGGGCAGGGCTTATCTATGGCTACACCTTC. Its protein is CASRPGAGLIYGYTF.

V usage is TRBV7-2 and J usage is TRBJ1-6; 10 bases line up with TRBD1. There are 14 residues in the CDR3. The V gene end was trimmed by 4 bases and the J gene end by 10 bases; junction bases not matched to a gene: 4. The germline gives CDR1 SGHTA, CDR2 FQGNSA. The CDR3 DNA is TGTGCCAGCAGCTGGACAGGGGGTCAATCACCCCTCCACTTT. Amino acid sequence: CASSWTGGQSPLHF.